The 15 T cell receptor beta chains listed next were all sequenced from one sample in a study of beta chain features in type 1 diabetes. The investigators reverse transcribed all of the isolated RNA, so they sequenced expressed TCRB transcripts. TCRdb keeps only in-frame clones here, not all; method: immunoSEQ multiplex PCR. The data hold approximately 120,000 clones, with 40% observed a single time. Sequenced material: stem cell memory CD4+ T cells from blood. Source of these receptors: a woman aged 18-29 years in good health.

Here the CDR3 DNA reads TGTGCCAGCAGTTACGGAGCCGCCTGGACCTACGAGCAGTACTTC. The encoded protein is CASSYGAAWTYEQYF. The genes are TRBV6-5 and TRBJ2-7; D remains unclear. The CDR3 runs 15 residues. The germline CDR1 and CDR2 sequences are MNHEY and SVGAGI. The V gene lost 2 bases and the J gene lost 2 bases, with 13 bases spanning the gap.

This chain joins TRBV5-1 and TRBJ2-5; 12 bases agree with TRBD2. Germline V CDR1 and CDR2: SGHRS, YFSETQ. CDR3 length: 14 residues. V gave up 4 bases and J gave up 4 bases; unmatched junction bases: 2. This CDR3 is CASSPLAGGETQYF. The DNA of the CDR3 is TGCGCCAGCAGCCCACTAGCGGGAGGAGAGACCCAGTACTTC.

This clone was counted only a few times. This chain connects TRBV5-4 to TRBJ1-1, with D possibly matching TRBD1 (6 bases). Trimming took 4 bases from V and 0 from J, leaving 19 bases between them. Per germline, CDR1 SGHNT and CDR2 YYREEE (reference sequence). CDR3 length: 17 residues. The DNA for the CDR3 is TGTGCCAGCAGCCCGGGGGGCCACTCCTACATGAACACTGAAGCTTTCTTT. Translating it yields CASSPGGHSYMNTEAFF.

J is TRBJ2-2 and V is TRBV5-4, with D unresolved. The CDR3 runs to 15 residues. Germline V lookup: CDR1 SGHNT, CDR2 YYREEE (reference sequence). Trimming pared 1 base from V and 2 bases from J, leaving 9 bases between. The CDR3 region is CASSLTGVNTGELFF. CDR3 nucleotides: TGTGCCAGCAGCTTGACCGGAGTCAACACCGGGGAGCTGTTTTTT.

The V gene is TRBV5-5, the J gene TRBJ1-2; D not resolved. The CDR3 spans 11 residues. The V gene lost 6 bases and the J gene lost 8 bases, with 11 bases spanning the gap. Germline lookup yields CDR1 SGHKS and CDR2 YYEKEE (reference sequence). CDR3 sequence reads: CASIFTGGYTF. CDR3 nucleotides: TGTGCCAGCATCTTCACGGGGGGCTACACCTTC.

This clone occurred a few times. The genes are TRBV6-6 and TRBJ2-5, with 12 bases matching TRBD2. The CDR3 has 16 residues. The V gene's germline CDR1 is MNHNY and CDR2 SVGAGI (reference sequence). V shed 0 bases and J 4 bases; nucleotides not matched to a gene: 3. The CDR3 nucleotides read TGTGCCAGCAGTTACTCGAAACTAGCGGGAGGAGAGACCCAGTACTTC. Translation: CASSYSKLAGGETQYF.

V is TRBV5-1 and J is TRBJ2-1; TRBD1 matches at 7 bases. The CDR3 spans 14 residues. Germline V lookup: CDR1 SGHRS, CDR2 YFSETQ. J lost 10 bases, V lost 0 bases, and 7 bases had no gene match. CDR3 sequence (DNA): TGCGCCAGCAGCTTGGACAGGGGATGGGGGGAGCAGTTCTTC. Translating it yields CASSLDRGWGEQFF.

This clone was seen more than once but under ten times. The chain couples TRBV27 to TRBJ2-3; D is ambiguous. The CDR3 sequence is 13 residues long. Germline V gene lookup returns CDR1 MNHEY and CDR2 SMNVEV (reference sequence). Trimming removed 6 bases from V and 4 bases from J, with 11 bases in between. Here the CDR3 reads CASRRARADTQYF. As DNA, the CDR3 is TGTGCCAGCAGGCGTGCACGCGCAGATACGCAGTATTTT.

This clone occurred a few times. This chain connects TRBV5-1 to TRBJ1-1; 7 bases are shared with TRBD1. Looked up from germline, CDR1 is SGHRS and CDR2 is YFSETQ. The J segment lost 2 bases and the V segment lost 1 base, leaving 5 bases of the junction unmatched. This CDR3 has 15 amino acids. The CDR3 reads CASSLRGQINTEAFF. CDR3 in DNA: TGCGCCAGCAGCTTGAGGGGACAGATAAACACTGAAGCTTTCTTT.

The V gene is TRBV20-1, the J gene TRBJ1-1; D remains unclear. The length of the CDR3 is 11 residues. The germline CDR1 and CDR2 sequences are DFQATT and SNEGSKA (reference sequence). With 7 bases removed from V and 0 bases from J, the gap between germline ends came to 6 bases. In DNA form, the CDR3 reads TGCAGTGTAGAGGTGAACACTGAAGCTTTCTTT. This gives the protein CSVEVNTEAFF.

The V and J genes are TRBV11-2 and TRBJ2-5, with TRBD2 matching over 8 bases. V was pared by 1 base and J by 7 bases, with 8 bases of the junction left unmatched. This CDR3 comprises 15 residues. Germline V gives CDR1 SGHAT, CDR2 FQNNGV. As DNA, the CDR3 is TGTGCCAGCAGCTTAGTATATGGCGGGGGGCTGACCCAGTACTTC. Translation: CASSLVYGGGLTQYF. Using reference TRBV11-2 and TRBJ2-5 for the parts outside the CDR3, the full variable domain is EAGVAQSPRYKIIEKRQSVAFWCNPISGHATLYWYQQILGQGPKLLIQFQNNGVVDDSQLPKDRFSAERLKGVDSTLKIQPAKLEDSAVYLCASSLVYGGGLTQYFGPGTRLLVL.

The chain recombines TRBV11-2 with TRBJ2-7; 10 bases map to TRBD1. After removal of 5 bases from V and 5 bases from J, the junction contained 12 bases not matched to a gene. The germline CDR1 and CDR2 sequences are SGHAT and FQNNGV. CDR3 length equals 16 residues. In nucleotides, the CDR3 is TGTGCCAGCAGCCCCGGACAGGGGGACGTTCGGGACGAGCAGTACTTC. Its translation: CASSPGQGDVRDEQYF.

This clone was found a few times. This chain uses TRBV5-1 with TRBJ2-7, with TRBD1 identical over 8 bases. With 4 bases clipped from V and 6 bases from J, the junction kept 9 bases outside the gene matches. Germline loops: CDR1 SGHRS, CDR2 YFSETQ. CDR3 length equals 14 residues. The CDR3 coding sequence is TGCGCCAGCAGCCTAGGTGACAGGGGTGGCGAGCAGTACTTC. Translated: CASSLGDRGGEQYF.

The chain recombines TRBV7-3 with TRBJ2-3, with D possibly TRBD2 on 6 matching bases. This CDR3 region has 13 residues. In germline, CDR1 is SGHTA, CDR2 FQGTGA. V was pared by 6 bases and J by 0 bases, with 7 bases between. The CDR3 loop reads CASRRGSTDTQYF. The CDR3 DNA sequence: TGTGCCAGCAGGCGGGGTAGCACAGATACGCAGTATTTT.

This clone showed up just a few times. The genes are TRBV30 and TRBJ2-3, with 10 bases matching TRBD2. V was clipped by 4 bases and J by 2 bases; unmatched bases: 6. The CDR3 has 15 residues. Germline CDR1 GTSNPN, CDR2 SVGIG (reference sequence). The CDR3 bases are TGTGCCTGGACTCGAGCGGGAGGGACCACAGATACGCAGTATTTT. Translation: CAWTRAGGTTDTQYF.